These 8 T cell receptor beta chains were sequenced from one sample in a study of human thymus T cells. Thymic material originated from resections removed in the course of corrective heart surgery. The method was immunoSEQ multiplex PCR; TCRdb's version includes in-frame clones alone and lacks a portion of them. The repertoire holds under 150,000 clones, with just under 95% as singletons. The material sequenced was thymus tissue. Receptors were obtained from a boy less than two years old with a congenital heart defect but otherwise immunologically healthy.

Here the CDR3 DNA reads TGTGCCAGCAGTTCCCCACCACGGAACACTGAAGCTTTCTTT. This sequence encodes CASSSPPRNTEAFF. V gene TRBV6-5 combines with J gene TRBJ1-1; D call uncertain. This CDR3 has 14 residues. V was shortened by 4 bases and J by 1 base, with 10 bases between the two germline ends. CDR1 is MNHEY and CDR2 is SVGAGI in the germline V gene.

This clone appeared once. The genes are TRBV29-1 and TRBJ2-7, with 7 positions matching TRBD2. Looked up from germline, CDR1 is SQVTM and CDR2 is ANQGSEA. The ends lost 4 bases at V and 5 bases at J; junction bases unmatched: 11. This CDR3 comprises 14 residues. The CDR3 region is CSVAGREGQDEQYF. The CDR3 DNA reads TGCAGCGTTGCTGGCAGGGAGGGTCAAGACGAGCAGTACTTC.

The genes are TRBV9 and TRBJ1-4, with a tentative D call TRBD1 (6 bases). Looked up from germline, CDR1 is SGDLS and CDR2 is YYNGEE. V was shortened by 6 bases and J by 8 bases, with 17 bases between the two germline ends. This CDR3 is built from 14 residues. CDR3 amino acids: CASTPGRGGEKLFF. Here the CDR3 DNA reads TGTGCCAGCACCCCAGGGAGGGGGGGAGAAAAACTGTTTTTT.

The chain carries TRBV5-1 and TRBJ1-1; tentatively, D is TRBD1 (5 bases). The CDR3 loop spans 14 amino acids. In germline, CDR1 is SGHRS, CDR2 YFSETQ. V lost 4 bases and J 4 bases, leaving 14 bases between the germline ends. The CDR3 reads CASSRDHKGTEAFF. The CDR3 region has the DNA TGCGCCAGCAGCCGGGACCATAAGGGCACTGAAGCTTTCTTT.

The chain joins TRBV19 to TRBJ2-7, with 7 bases matching TRBD1. The CDR3 length is 15 residues. The germline V gene encodes CDR1 LNHDA and CDR2 SQIVND (reference sequence). With V trimmed by 5 bases and J by 0 bases, 7 bases remained unmatched. CDR3 nucleotide sequence: TGTGCCAGTAGTGACGCGACAGGGAGCTCCTACGAGCAGTACTTC. This gives the protein CASSDATGSSYEQYF.

CDR3 in amino acids: CASTRQLQETQYF. The DNA of the CDR3 is TGTGCCAGCACCAGACAGTTACAAGAGACCCAGTACTTC. The V gene is TRBV2, the J gene TRBJ2-5, with D possibly being TRBD1 (5 bases). Per the germline V gene, CDR1 is SNHLY and CDR2 is FYNNEI. V was clipped by 7 bases and J by 2 bases, with 11 bases between them. The CDR3 is made up of 13 amino acids.

As DNA, the CDR3 is TGTGCCAGCAGCTTGATCCAGCGGGGGGTTCTCACAGATACGCAGTATTTT. Its protein is CASSLIQRGVLTDTQYF. V usage is TRBV5-6 and J usage is TRBJ2-3; TRBD2 matches 9 bases. J lost 2 bases, V lost 1 base, and 8 bases had no gene match. The CDR3 is made up of 17 amino acids. Germline V lookup: CDR1 SGHDT, CDR2 YYEEEE.

This clone is a singleton in its sample. The rearrangement joins TRBV7-8 to TRBJ2-1; D might be TRBD2 (7 bases). The CDR3 is 14 amino acids. V lost 5 bases and J lost 8, with 16 bases in between. Germline V lookup: CDR1 SGHVS, CDR2 FQNEAQ. CDR3 protein: CASSPSGGPDEQFF. The CDR3 nucleotides are TGTGCCAGCAGCCCTTCCGGGGGGCCTGATGAGCAGTTCTTC.